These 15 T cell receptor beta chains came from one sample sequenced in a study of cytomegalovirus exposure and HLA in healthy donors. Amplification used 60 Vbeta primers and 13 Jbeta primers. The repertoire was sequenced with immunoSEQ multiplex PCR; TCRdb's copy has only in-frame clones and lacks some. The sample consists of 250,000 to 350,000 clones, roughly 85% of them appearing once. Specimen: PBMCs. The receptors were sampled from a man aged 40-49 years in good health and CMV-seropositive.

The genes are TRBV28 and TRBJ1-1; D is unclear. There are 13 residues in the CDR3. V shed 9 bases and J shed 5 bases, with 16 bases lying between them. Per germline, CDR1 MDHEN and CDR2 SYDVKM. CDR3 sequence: CASRDTPGTEAFF. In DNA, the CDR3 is TGTGCCAGTAGAGACACCCCGGGAACTGAAGCTTTCTTT. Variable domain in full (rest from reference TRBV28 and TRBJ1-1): DVKVTQSSRYLVKRTGEKVFLECVQDMDHENMFWYRQDPGLGLRLIYFSYDVKMKEKGDIPEGYSVSREKKERFSLILESASTNQTSMYLCASRDTPGTEAFFGQGTRLTVV.

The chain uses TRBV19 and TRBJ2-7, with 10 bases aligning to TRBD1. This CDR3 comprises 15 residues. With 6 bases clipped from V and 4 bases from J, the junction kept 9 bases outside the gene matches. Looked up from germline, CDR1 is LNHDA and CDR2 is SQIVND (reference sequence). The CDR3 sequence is CASSTSGTGVYEQYF. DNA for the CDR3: TGTGCCAGTAGCACCTCCGGGACAGGGGTATACGAGCAGTACTTC.

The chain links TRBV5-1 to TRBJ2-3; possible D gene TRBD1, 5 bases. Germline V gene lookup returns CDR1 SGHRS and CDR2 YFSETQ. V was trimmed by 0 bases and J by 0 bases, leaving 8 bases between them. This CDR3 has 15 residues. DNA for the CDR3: TGCGCCAGCAGCTTGGAAGGGGCTAGCACAGATACGCAGTATTTT. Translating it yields CASSLEGASTDTQYF.

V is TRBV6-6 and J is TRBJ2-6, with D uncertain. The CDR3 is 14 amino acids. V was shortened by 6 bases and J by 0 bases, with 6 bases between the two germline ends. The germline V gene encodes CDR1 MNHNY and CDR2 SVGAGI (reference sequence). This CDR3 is CASSRHSGANVLTF. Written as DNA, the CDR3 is TGTGCCAGCAGCCGACACTCTGGGGCCAACGTCCTGACTTTC.

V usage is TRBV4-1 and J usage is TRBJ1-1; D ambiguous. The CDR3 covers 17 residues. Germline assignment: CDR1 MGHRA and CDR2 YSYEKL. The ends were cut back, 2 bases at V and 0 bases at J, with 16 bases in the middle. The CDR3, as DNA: TGCGCCAGCAGCCAATCCCCCCGGGAGCTGCTGAACACTGAAGCTTTCTTT. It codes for CASSQSPRELLNTEAFF.

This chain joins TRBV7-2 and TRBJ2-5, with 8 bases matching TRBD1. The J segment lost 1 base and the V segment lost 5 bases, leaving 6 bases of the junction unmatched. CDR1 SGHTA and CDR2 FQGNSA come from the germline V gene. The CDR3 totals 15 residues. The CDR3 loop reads CASSPKTGVQETQYF. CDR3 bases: TGTGCCAGCAGCCCAAAGACAGGGGTCCAAGAGACCCAGTACTTC.

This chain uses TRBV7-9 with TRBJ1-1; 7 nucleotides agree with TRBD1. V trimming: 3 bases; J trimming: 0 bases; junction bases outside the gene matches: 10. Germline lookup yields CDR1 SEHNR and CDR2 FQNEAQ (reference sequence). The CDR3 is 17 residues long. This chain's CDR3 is CASSFYRGALMNTEAFF. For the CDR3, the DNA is TGTGCCAGCAGCTTTTACAGGGGCGCCCTCATGAACACTGAAGCTTTCTTT.

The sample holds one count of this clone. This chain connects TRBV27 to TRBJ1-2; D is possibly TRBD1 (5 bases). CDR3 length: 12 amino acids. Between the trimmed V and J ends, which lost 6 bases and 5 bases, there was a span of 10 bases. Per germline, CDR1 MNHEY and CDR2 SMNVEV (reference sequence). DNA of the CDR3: TGTGCCAGCAGGGGGCTAGAGTATGGCTACACCTTC. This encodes CASRGLEYGYTF.

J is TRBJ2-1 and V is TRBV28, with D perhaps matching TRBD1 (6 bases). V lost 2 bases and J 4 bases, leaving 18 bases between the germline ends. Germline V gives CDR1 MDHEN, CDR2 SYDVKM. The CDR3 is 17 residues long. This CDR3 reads CASSLGGRFGKYNEQFF. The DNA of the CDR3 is TGTGCCAGCAGTTTAGGGGGCCGCTTTGGTAAATACAATGAGCAGTTCTTC. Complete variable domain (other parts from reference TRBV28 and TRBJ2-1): DVKVTQSSRYLVKRTGEKVFLECVQDMDHENMFWYRQDPGLGLRLIYFSYDVKMKEKGDIPEGYSVSREKKERFSLILESASTNQTSMYLCASSLGGRFGKYNEQFFGPGTRLTVL.

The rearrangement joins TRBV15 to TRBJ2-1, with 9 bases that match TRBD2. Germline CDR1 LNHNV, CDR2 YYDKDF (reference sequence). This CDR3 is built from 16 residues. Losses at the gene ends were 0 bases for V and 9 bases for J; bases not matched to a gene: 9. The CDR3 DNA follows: TGTGCCACCAGCAGAGATCGGGCGGGAGGGTTTGTTGAGCAGTTCTTC. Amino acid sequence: CATSRDRAGGFVEQFF.

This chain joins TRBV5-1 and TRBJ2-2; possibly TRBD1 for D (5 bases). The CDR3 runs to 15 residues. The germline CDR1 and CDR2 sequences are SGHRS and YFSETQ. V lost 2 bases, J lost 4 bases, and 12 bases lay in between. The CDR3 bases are TGCGCCAGCAGCTTTTCGGCCAGGGCCACCGGGGAGCTGTTTTTT. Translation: CASSFSARATGELFF.

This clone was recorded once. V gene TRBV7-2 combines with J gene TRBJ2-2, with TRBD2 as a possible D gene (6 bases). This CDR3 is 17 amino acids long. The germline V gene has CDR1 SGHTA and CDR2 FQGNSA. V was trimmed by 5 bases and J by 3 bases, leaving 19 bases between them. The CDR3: CASSRRSGAGYTGELFF. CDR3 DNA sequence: TGTGCCAGCAGCCGAAGGTCGGGAGCCGGGTACACCGGGGAGCTGTTTTTT.

CDR3 loop: CASSESGVGVYGYTF. The CDR3, as DNA: TGTGCCAGCAGTGAATCCGGGGTTGGGGTCTATGGCTACACCTTC. The rearrangement links TRBV2 to TRBJ1-2; no reliable D call. Germline V gives CDR1 SNHLY, CDR2 FYNNEI. Trimming left V 2 bases short and J 4 bases short, with 14 bases between. The CDR3 runs to 15 residues.

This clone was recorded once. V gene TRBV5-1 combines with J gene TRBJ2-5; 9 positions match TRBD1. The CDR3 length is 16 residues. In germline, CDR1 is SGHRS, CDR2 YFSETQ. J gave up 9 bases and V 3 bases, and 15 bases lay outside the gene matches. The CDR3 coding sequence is TGCGCCAGCAGCTCGGCCGGGACAGGGCTGACAGGGTCCCAGTACTTC. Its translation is CASSSAGTGLTGSQYF.

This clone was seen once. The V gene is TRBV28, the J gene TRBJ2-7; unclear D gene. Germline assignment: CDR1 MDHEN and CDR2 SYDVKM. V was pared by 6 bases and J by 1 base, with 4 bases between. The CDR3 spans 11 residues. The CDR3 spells CASSISYEQYF. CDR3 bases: TGTGCCAGCAGCATTTCCTACGAGCAGTACTTC.